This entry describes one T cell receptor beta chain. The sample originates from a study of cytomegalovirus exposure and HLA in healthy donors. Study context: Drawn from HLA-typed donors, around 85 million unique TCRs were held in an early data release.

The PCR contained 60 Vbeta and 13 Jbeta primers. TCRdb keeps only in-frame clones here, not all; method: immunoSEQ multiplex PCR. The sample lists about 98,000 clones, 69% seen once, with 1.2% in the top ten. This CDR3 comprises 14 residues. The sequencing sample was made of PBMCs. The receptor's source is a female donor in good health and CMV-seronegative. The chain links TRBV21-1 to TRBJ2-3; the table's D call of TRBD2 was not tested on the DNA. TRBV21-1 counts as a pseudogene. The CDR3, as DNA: TGTGCCAGCAGCAAAGTTGAGGGAACAGATACGCAGTATTTT. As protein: CASSKVEGTDTQYF.